A single sample is the source of the 17 T cell receptor beta chains below, sequenced in a study of T cells after yellow fever vaccination. TCRdb called the 5' RACE reads again in MiXCR, with one record for every CDR3 protein. The table records about 260,000 distinct CDR3 sequences, roughly 13% of them present only once. The material sequenced was CD4+ T cells sorted from PBMCs, taken 45 days after the yellow fever booster vaccination. Receptors originate from a man younger than 45 who received the YFV17D yellow fever vaccine.

This clonotype was observed at least ten times. The chain combines TRBV7-2 with TRBJ2-1; no reliable D call. CDR1 SGHTA and CDR2 FQGNSA come from the germline V gene. This CDR3 region has 14 residues. Trimming cost V 2 bases and J 4 bases, with 9 bases left between them. The CDR3 here is CASSLRRSYNEQFF. The CDR3 DNA is TGTGCCAGCAGCTTACGAAGGTCTTACAATGAGCAGTTCTTC. The complete variable domain, with remaining parts taken from reference TRBV7-2 and TRBJ2-1, reads GAGVSQSPSNKVTEKGKDVELRCDPISGHTALYWYRQSLGQGLEFLIYFQGNSAPDKSGLPSDRFSAERTGGSVSTLTIQRTQQEDSAVYLCASSLRRSYNEQFFGPGTRLTVL.

The chain employs TRBV7-8 and TRBJ1-1; D unclear. The CDR3 covers 13 residues. From germline, CDR1 is SGHVS and CDR2 FQNEAQ. Trimming took 3 bases from V and 3 from J, leaving 8 bases between them. CDR3 sequence: CASSFLRDTEAFF. In DNA form, the CDR3 reads TGTGCCAGCAGCTTTTTGAGGGACACTGAAGCTTTCTTT. Drawing the rest from reference TRBV7-8 and TRBJ1-1, the complete variable domain is GAGVSQSPRYKVAKRGQDVALRCDPISGHVSLFWYQQALGQGPEFLTYFQNEAQLDKSGLPSDRFFAERPEGSVSTLKIQRTQQEDSAVYLCASSFLRDTEAFFGQGTRLTVV.

This chain links TRBV6-2 or TRBV6-3 with TRBJ2-2; D is tentatively TRBD1 or TRBD2 (5 bases each). Trimming cost V 7 bases and J 6 bases, with 18 bases left between them. Per germline, CDR1 MNHEY and CDR2 SVGEGT. This CDR3 is 15 amino acids long. This CDR3 reads CASKLRGRVAGELFF. The DNA for the CDR3 is TGTGCCAGCAAACTCCGGGGCCGAGTCGCCGGGGAGCTGTTTTTT.

The sample holds many counts of this clonotype. The chain links TRBV10-3 to TRBJ2-4; D is possibly TRBD1 (6 bases). Trimming pared 0 bases from V and 14 bases from J, leaving 14 bases between. Per germline, CDR1 ENHRY and CDR2 SYGVKD. The CDR3 length is 13 residues. The CDR3 spells CAISESPGQLEYF. In DNA, the CDR3 is TGTGCCATCAGTGAGTCACCCGGACAGCTGGAGTACTTC.

The chain is built from TRBV9 and TRBJ2-7; D gene ambiguous. The CDR3 spans 13 residues. Trimming stripped 1 base from V and 6 bases from J, with 11 bases between. Germline lookup yields CDR1 SGDLS and CDR2 YYNGEE. CDR3 residues: CASSVRSVGEQYF. DNA of the CDR3: TGTGCCAGCAGCGTACGGTCGGTAGGCGAGCAGTACTTC.

V is TRBV6-4 and J is TRBJ2-7, with no clear D. CDR3 length: 11 amino acids. Germline assignment: CDR1 MRHNA and CDR2 SNTAGT. Trimming cost V 5 bases and J 4 bases, with 6 bases left between them. CDR3 sequence reads: CASSYCYEQYF. The DNA of the CDR3 is TGTGCCAGCAGTTACTGTTACGAGCAGTACTTC.

This clonotype appeared a few times. J is TRBJ2-3 and V is TRBV3-1; no reliable D call. Looked up from germline, CDR1 is LGHDT and CDR2 is YNNKEL (reference sequence). The V gene lost 1 base and the J gene lost 2 bases, with 16 bases spanning the gap. The CDR3 runs to 17 residues. The CDR3 region has the DNA TGTGCCAGCAGCCAAGTGGAAGGGCAGGATAACACAGATACGCAGTATTTT. Its translation is CASSQVEGQDNTDTQYF.

This clonotype has only one observation. The J gene is TRBJ2-7, the V gene TRBV20-1; the D gene could be TRBD1 or TRBD2 (5 bases each). This CDR3 is built from 13 residues. From germline, CDR1 is DFQATT and CDR2 SNEGSKA (reference sequence). Trimming pared 3 bases from V and 3 bases from J, leaving 12 bases between. The DNA of the CDR3 is TGCAGTGCTAGGACCGGGACCAGCTACGAGCAGTACTTC. This translates into CSARTGTSYEQYF.

This rearrangement joins TRBV29-1 to TRBJ1-1; TRBD1 aligns across 7 bases. With V trimmed by 3 bases and J by 4 bases, 2 bases remained unmatched. CDR3 length: 12 amino acids. Germline assignment: CDR1 SQVTM and CDR2 ANQGSEA. Written as DNA, the CDR3 is TGCAGCGTTGACCCAGGGGGCACTGAAGCTTTCTTT. Its translation: CSVDPGGTEAFF.

V is TRBV6-5 and J is TRBJ2-3; no firm D call. CDR3 length: 14 amino acids. Germline V gene data show CDR1 as MNHEY and CDR2 as SVGAGI. Trimming left V 0 bases short and J 2 bases short, with 6 bases between. The CDR3 loop is CASSYSGFTDTQYF. Written as DNA, the CDR3 is TGTGCCAGCAGTTACTCGGGTTTCACAGATACGCAGTATTTT.

V and J are TRBV28 and TRBJ2-7; 16 bases align to TRBD2. The CDR3 extends over 16 amino acids. Losses at the gene ends were 6 bases for V and 9 bases for J; bases not matched to a gene: 11. Germline CDR1 and CDR2: MDHEN and SYDVKM. CDR3 protein: CASSSTGLAGGPGQYF. CDR3 coding DNA: TGTGCCAGCAGCTCAACGGGACTAGCGGGAGGGCCGGGGCAGTACTTC.

This clonotype was recorded once. The junction and the germline gene differ at one end; a read error may be behind it. The V and J genes are TRBV4-3 and TRBJ2-2; TRBD2 might be the D (5 bases). The CDR3 covers 16 residues. Looked up from germline, CDR1 is LGHNA and CDR2 is YSLEER. CDR3 region: CASSQESERNTGELVF. CDR3 bases: TGCGCCAGCAGCCAAGAAAGCGAACGGAACACCGGGGAGCTGGTTTTT.

This clonotype has only one observation. The chain is built from TRBV5-1 and TRBJ2-7; tentative D call: TRBD2 (6 bases). V was shortened by 0 bases and J by 3 bases, with 16 bases between the two germline ends. The CDR3 has 16 amino acids. Germline V gene data show CDR1 as SGHRS and CDR2 as YFSETQ. In DNA, the CDR3 is TGCGCCAGCAGCTTGGCCGCGGGAACCAAAAACTACGAGCAGTACTTC. This sequence encodes CASSLAAGTKNYEQYF.

V is TRBV20-1 and J is TRBJ2-5; 10 bases align to TRBD2. Trimming removed 0 bases from V and 6 bases from J; junction bases left unmatched: 10. Germline loops: CDR1 DFQATT, CDR2 SNEGSKA (reference sequence). The CDR3 is 16 residues long. CDR3 amino acids: CSARDLSSGSGKTQYF. The CDR3 nucleotides are TGCAGTGCTAGAGATCTTTCTAGCGGGAGTGGGAAGACCCAGTACTTC.

This clonotype appeared a few times. This chain joins TRBV14 and TRBJ2-7; either TRBD1 or TRBD2 may supply D (5 bases each). V dropped 3 bases and J dropped 4 bases, with 10 bases sitting between them. The CDR3 runs to 13 residues. The germline CDR1 and CDR2 sequences are SGHDN and FVKESK. Here the CDR3 reads CASSHGGWYEQYF. The CDR3 coding sequence is TGTGCCAGCAGCCATGGGGGTTGGTACGAGCAGTACTTC.

A few counts support this clonotype. The chain uses TRBV7-8 and TRBJ2-1; a possible D gene is TRBD2 (6 bases). Germline V lookup: CDR1 SGHVS, CDR2 FQNEAQ. The CDR3 totals 11 residues. V gave up 2 bases and J gave up 14 bases, with 10 bases separating them. As DNA, the CDR3 is TGTGCCAGCAGCTTAACTAGCTCCAAGTTCTTC. Protein: CASSLTSSKFF.

This chain joins TRBV4-3 and TRBJ2-7; D is uncertain. Germline values: CDR1 LGHNA, CDR2 YSLEER. V lost 4 bases, J lost 6 bases, and 13 bases lay in between. There are 13 residues in the CDR3. The CDR3 region is CASSPTVGLEQYF. The CDR3 DNA follows: TGCGCCAGCAGCCCAACTGTGGGCCTCGAGCAGTACTTC.